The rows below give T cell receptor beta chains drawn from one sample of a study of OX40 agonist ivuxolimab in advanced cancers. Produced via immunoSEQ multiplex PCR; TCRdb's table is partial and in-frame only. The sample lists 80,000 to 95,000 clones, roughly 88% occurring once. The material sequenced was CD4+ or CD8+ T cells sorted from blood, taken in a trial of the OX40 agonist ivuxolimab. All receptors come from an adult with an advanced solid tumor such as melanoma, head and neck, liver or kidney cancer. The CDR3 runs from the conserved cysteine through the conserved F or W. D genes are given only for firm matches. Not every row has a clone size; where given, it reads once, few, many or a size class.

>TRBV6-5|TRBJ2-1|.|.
CASSSTLASEQFF
TGTGCCAGCAGTTCCACTCTAGCGAGTGAGCAGTTCTTC
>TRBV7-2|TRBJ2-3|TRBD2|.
CASSLPSGGARTDTQYF
TGTGCCAGCAGTCTCCCTAGCGGGGGGGCGAGAACAGATACGCAGTATTTT
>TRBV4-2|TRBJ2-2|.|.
CASSQIGLGGTNTGELFF
TGTGCCAGCAGCCAAATAGGCCTGGGGGGTACGAACACCGGGGAGCTGTTTTTT
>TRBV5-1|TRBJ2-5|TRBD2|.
CASSLGLAGGGETQYF
TGCGCCAGCAGCTTGGGACTAGCGGGGGGCGGGGAGACCCAGTACTTC
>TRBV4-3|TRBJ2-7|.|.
CASSRDREASYEQYF
TGCGCCAGCAGCCGAGACAGGGAGGCCTCCTACGAGCAGTACTTC
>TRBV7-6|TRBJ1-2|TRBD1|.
CASSYGGTGVGYTF
TGTGCCAGCAGCTACGGAGGGACAGGGGTTGGCTACACCTTC
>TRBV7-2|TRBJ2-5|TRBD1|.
CASSSQTGAGETQYF
TGTGCCAGCAGCTCCCAGACAGGGGCAGGGGAGACCCAGTACTTC
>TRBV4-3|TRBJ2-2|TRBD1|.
CASRQDRGPGELFF
TGCGCCAGCAGACAGGACAGGGGGCCCGGGGAGCTGTTTTTT
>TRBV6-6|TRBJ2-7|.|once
CASSPGRGQYF
TGTGCCAGCAGTCCGGGAAGGGGGCAGTACTTC
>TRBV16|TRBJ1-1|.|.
CASSGTDMNTEAFF
TGTGCCAGCAGCGGAACAGACATGAACACTGAAGCTTTCTTT
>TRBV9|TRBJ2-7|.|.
CASSVDDSDSYEQYF
TGTGCCAGCAGCGTAGACGATAGCGACTCCTACGAGCAGTACTTC
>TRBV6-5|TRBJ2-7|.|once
CASSYGDLRGSYEQYF
TGTGCCAGCAGTTACGGAGACTTGAGGGGGTCCTACGAGCAGTACTTC
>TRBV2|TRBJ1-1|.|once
CASRGSGITIEAFF
TGTGCCAGCAGGGGATCTGGCATTACCATTGAAGCTTTCTTT
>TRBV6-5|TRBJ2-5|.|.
CASRTNEQETQYF
TGTGCCAGCAGAACAAACGAACAAGAGACCCAGTACTTC
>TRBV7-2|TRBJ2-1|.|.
CASRPLSGSREFF
TGTGCCAGCAGGCCCCTTTCTGGATCTCGGGAGTTCTTC
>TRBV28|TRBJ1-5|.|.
CASRRQDGRPQHF
TGTGCCAGCAGACGACAGGACGGGCGGCCCCAGCATTTT
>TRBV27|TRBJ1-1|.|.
CASSPRASRVTEAFF
TGTGCCAGCAGTCCGCGAGCAAGTAGGGTCACTGAAGCTTTCTTT
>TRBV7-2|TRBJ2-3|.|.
CASSLLVDTQYF
TGTGCCAGCAGCTTACTGGTAGATACGCAGTATTTT
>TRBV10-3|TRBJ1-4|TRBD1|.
CAISETPGQGMEKLFF
TGTGCCATCAGTGAGACCCCGGGACAGGGGATGGAAAAACTGTTTTTT
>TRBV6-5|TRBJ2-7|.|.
CASSYDQTVPYEQYF
TGTGCCAGCAGTTACGATCAGACAGTGCCCTACGAGCAGTACTTC
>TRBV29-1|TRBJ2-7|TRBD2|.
CSVKTSGSYEQYF
TGCAGCGTTAAAACTAGCGGGAGCTACGAGCAGTACTTC
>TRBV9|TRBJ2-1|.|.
CASSVGGPGNEQFF
TGTGCCAGCAGCGTAGGCGGTCCAGGCAATGAGCAGTTCTTC
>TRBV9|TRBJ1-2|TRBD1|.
CASSANPGQTNYGYTF
TGTGCCAGCAGCGCAAACCCGGGACAGACAAACTATGGCTACACCTTC
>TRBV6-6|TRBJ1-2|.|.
CASSSRGEGDGYTF
TGTGCCAGCAGTTCGAGGGGCGAGGGTGATGGCTACACCTTC
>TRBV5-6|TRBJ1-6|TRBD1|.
CASSFRGLHSPLHF
TGTGCCAGCAGCTTTAGGGGGCTTCACTCACCCCTCCACTTT